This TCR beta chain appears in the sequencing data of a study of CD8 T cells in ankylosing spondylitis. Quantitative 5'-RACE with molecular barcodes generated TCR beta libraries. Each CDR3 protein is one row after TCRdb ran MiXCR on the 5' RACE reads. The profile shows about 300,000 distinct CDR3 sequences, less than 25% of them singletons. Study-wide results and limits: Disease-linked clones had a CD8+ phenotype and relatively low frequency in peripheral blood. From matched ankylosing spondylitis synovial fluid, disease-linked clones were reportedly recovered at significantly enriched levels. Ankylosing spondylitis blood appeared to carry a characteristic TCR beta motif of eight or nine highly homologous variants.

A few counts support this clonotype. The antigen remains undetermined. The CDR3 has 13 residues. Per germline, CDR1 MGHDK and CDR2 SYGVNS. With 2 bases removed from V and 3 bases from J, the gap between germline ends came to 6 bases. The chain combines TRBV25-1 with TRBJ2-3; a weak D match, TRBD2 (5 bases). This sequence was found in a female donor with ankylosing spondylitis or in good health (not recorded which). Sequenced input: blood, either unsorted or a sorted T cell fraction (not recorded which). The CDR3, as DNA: TGTGCCAGCAGTGAAACGGGGACAGATACGCAGTATTTT. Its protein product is CASSETGTDTQYF.